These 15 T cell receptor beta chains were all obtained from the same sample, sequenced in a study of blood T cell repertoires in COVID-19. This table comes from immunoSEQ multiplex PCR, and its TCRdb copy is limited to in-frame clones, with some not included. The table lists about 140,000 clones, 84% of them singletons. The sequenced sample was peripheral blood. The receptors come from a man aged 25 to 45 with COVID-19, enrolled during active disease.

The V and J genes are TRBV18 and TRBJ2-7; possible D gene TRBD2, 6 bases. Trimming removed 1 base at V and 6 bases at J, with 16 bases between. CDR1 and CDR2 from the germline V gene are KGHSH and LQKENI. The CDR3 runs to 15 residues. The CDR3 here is CASSPRGVGDFEQYF. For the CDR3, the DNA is TGTGCCAGCTCACCACGCGGGGTGGGGGATTTCGAGCAGTACTTC.

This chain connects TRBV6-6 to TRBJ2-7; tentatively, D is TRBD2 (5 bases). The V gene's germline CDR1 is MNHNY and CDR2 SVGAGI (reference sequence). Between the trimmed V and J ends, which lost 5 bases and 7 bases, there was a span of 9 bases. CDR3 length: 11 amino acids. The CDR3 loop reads CASSPGKEQYF. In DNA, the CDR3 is TGTGCCAGCAGTCCCGGGAAGGAGCAGTACTTC.

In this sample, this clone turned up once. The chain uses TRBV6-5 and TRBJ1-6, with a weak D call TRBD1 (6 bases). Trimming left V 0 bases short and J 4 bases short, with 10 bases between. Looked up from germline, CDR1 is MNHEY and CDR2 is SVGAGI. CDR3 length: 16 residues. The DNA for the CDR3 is TGTGCCAGCAGTTACTCCGGACAGATGTATAATTCACCCCTCCACTTT. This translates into CASSYSGQMYNSPLHF.

In DNA form, the CDR3 reads TGTGCCAGCGCGTCTGAATGGGAGACCCAGTACTTC. Translated: CASASEWETQYF. The chain joins TRBV9 to TRBJ2-5; D gene ambiguous. Germline lookup yields CDR1 SGDLS and CDR2 YYNGEE. The CDR3 sequence is 12 residues long. V was clipped by 7 bases and J by 5 bases, with 12 bases between them.

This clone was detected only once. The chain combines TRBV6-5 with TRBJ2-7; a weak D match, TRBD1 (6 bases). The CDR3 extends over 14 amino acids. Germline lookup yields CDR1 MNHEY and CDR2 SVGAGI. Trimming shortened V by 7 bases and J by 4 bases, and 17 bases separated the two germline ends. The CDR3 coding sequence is TGTGCCAGCAATAGGGGCGGACAGTTTTACGAGCAGTACTTC. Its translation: CASNRGGQFYEQYF.

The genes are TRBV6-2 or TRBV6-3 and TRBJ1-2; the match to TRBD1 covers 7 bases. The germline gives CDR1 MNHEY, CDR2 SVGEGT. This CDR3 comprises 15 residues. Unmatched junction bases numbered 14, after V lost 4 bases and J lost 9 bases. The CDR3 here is CASSSQGTGVVRYTF. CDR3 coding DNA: TGTGCCAGCAGTTCTCAAGGTACAGGGGTGGTACGCTACACCTTC.

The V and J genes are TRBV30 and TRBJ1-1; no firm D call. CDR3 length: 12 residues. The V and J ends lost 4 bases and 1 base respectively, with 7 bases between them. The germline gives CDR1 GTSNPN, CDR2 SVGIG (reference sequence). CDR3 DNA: TGTGCCTGGACTGGCGGGAACACTGAAGCTTTCTTT. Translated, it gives CAWTGGNTEAFF. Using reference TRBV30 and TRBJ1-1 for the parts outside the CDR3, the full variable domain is SQTIHQWPATLVQPVGSPLSLECTVEGTSNPNLYWYRQAAGRGLQLLFYSVGIGQISSEVPQNLSASRPQDRQFILSSKKLLLSDSGFYLCAWTGGNTEAFFGQGTRLTVV.

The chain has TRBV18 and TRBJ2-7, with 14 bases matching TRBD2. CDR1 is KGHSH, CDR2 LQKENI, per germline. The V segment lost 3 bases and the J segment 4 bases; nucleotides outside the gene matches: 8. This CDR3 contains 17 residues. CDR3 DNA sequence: TGTGCCAGCTCACCCACCCCGACTAGCGGGAGGGGATACGAGCAGTACTTC. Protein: CASSPTPTSGRGYEQYF.

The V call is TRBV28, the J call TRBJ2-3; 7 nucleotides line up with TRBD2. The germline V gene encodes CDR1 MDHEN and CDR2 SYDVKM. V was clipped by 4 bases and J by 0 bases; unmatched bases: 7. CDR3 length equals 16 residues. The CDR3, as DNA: TGTGCCAGCAGTTCCTCCGGACTAGGAAGCACAGATACGCAGTATTTT. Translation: CASSSSGLGSTDTQYF.

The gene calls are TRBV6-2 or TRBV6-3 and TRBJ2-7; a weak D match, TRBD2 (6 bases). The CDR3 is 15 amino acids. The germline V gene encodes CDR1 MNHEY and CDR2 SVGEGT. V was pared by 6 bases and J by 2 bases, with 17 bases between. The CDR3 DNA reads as TGTGCCAGCAGCTCCGCCTCTGGGGGGACCTACGAGCAGTACTTC. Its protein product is CASSSASGGTYEQYF.

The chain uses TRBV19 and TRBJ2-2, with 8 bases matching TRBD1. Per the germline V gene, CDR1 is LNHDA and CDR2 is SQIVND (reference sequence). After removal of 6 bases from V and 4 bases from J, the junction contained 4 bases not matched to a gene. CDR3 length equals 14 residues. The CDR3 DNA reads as TGTGCCAGTAGGGCAGGGGGCTCCACCGGGGAGCTGTTTTTT. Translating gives CASRAGGSTGELFF. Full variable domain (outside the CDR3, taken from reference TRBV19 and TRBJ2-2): DGGITQSPKYLFRKEGQNVTLSCEQNLNHDAMYWYRQDPGQGLRLIYYSQIVNDFQKGDIAEGYSVSREKKESFPLTVTSAQKNPTAFYLCASRAGGSTGELFFGEGSRLTVL.

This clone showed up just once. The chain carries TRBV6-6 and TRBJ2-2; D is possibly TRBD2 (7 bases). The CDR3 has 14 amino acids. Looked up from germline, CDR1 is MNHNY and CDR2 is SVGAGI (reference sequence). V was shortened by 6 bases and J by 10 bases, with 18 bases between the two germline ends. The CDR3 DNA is TGTGCCAGCAGAGACAGACAGCGGGACACGGAGCTGTTTTTT. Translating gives CASRDRQRDTELFF.

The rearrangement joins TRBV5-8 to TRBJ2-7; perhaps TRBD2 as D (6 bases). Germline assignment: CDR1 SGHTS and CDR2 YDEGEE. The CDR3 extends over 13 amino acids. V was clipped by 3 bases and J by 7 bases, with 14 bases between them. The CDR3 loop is CASSSQLAFEQYF. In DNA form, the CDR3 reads TGTGCCAGCAGCTCCCAACTAGCCTTTGAGCAGTACTTC.

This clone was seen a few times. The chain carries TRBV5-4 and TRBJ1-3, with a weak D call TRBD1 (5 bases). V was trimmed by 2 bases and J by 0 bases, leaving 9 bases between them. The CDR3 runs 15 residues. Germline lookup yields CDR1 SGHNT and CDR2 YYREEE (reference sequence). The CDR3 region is CASSLEGLSGNTIYF. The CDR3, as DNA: TGTGCCAGCAGCTTAGAGGGACTCTCTGGAAACACCATATATTTT.

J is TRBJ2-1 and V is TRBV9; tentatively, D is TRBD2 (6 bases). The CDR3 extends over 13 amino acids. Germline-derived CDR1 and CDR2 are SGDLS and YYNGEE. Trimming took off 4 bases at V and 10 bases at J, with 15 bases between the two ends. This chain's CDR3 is CASSPPLSGEQFF. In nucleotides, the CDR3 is TGTGCCAGCAGCCCCCCGTTAAGCGGGGAGCAGTTCTTC.